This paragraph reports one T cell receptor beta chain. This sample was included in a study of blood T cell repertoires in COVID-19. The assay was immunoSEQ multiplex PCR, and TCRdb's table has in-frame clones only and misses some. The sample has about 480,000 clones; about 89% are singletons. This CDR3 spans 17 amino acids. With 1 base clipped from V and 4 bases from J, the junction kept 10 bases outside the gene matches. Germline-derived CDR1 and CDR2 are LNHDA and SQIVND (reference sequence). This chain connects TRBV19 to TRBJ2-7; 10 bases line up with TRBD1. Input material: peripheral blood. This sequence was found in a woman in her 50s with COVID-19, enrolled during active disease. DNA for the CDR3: TGTGCCAGTAGTATAGGCGCAGCGGGACAGGGGATGTACGAGCAGTACTTC. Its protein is CASSIGAAGQGMYEQYF.